One sample yielded the 5 T cell receptor beta chains listed below, sequenced in a study of blood T cell repertoires in COVID-19. Sequencing was performed with immunoSEQ multiplex PCR; in TCRdb, only in-frame clones are kept and a portion is missing. The data show some 93,000 clones, with approximately 86% seen just once and less than 9% held by the top ten. What was sequenced was peripheral blood. These receptors were obtained from a man aged 60 to 69 with acute or convalescent COVID-19.

This rearrangement joins TRBV5-1 to TRBJ2-1; 13 positions agree with TRBD2. Trimming at V came to 3 bases and at J to 2 bases, leaving 2 bases not matched to a gene. Germline-derived CDR1 and CDR2 are SGHRS and YFSETQ. CDR3 length: 16 residues. CDR3 bases: TGCGCCAGCAGCTCGACTAGCGGGGGGCCCTACAATGAGCAGTTCTTC. It translates to CASSSTSGGPYNEQFF.

The chain uses TRBV5-1 and TRBJ2-3; TRBD2 aligns across 8 bases. The CDR3 loop spans 15 amino acids. J gave up 5 bases and V 0 bases, and 5 bases lay outside the gene matches. Germline CDR1 is SGHRS and CDR2 is YFSETQ. The CDR3 loop is CASSLVGGAIDTQYF. Here the CDR3 DNA reads TGCGCCAGCAGCTTGGTCGGGGGGGCAATAGATACGCAGTATTTT.

There are many counts of this clone. This chain joins TRBV7-2 and TRBJ1-2; no clear D gene. The CDR3 is made up of 16 amino acids. V was trimmed by 5 bases and J by 4 bases, leaving 20 bases between them. Germline V gene sequence: CDR1 SGHTA, CDR2 FQGNSA. CDR3 DNA sequence: TGTGCCAGCAGCCACCAGAGGGCCCCAACTTCCTATGGCTACACCTTC. Translated, it gives CASSHQRAPTSYGYTF.

The CDR3 DNA reads TGTGCCAGCAGTGCTCCAGGGGTCGGCTCTGGGGCCAACGTCCTGACTTTC. Its protein is CASSAPGVGSGANVLTF. The rearrangement joins TRBV27 to TRBJ2-6, with a weak D call TRBD1 (6 bases). Between the trimmed V and J ends, which lost 5 bases and 0 bases, there was a span of 14 bases. This CDR3 contains 17 residues. CDR1 is MNHEY, CDR2 SMNVEV, per germline (reference sequence).

The chain couples TRBV19 to TRBJ2-5, with a tentative D call TRBD2 (6 bases). Trimming took 4 bases from V and 4 from J, leaving 7 bases between them. Germline assignment: CDR1 LNHDA and CDR2 SQIVND (reference sequence). The CDR3 is 12 amino acids. In DNA, the CDR3 is TGTGCCAGTAGTACGCGGGGAGAGACCCAGTACTTC. Its protein is CASSTRGETQYF.